These T cell receptor beta chains were read from a single sample in a study of immune heterogeneity within non-small cell lung tumors. TCRdb ran MiXCR on the multiplex PCR reads and lists one entry per CDR3 protein. In the table there are roughly 13,000 distinct CDR3 sequences, 20% to 25% of which are singletons. The specimen was lung tumor tissue. The receptors derive from a man in his fifties or sixties with non-small cell lung cancer. Each CDR3 is given with its conserved first and last residue. A D gene is named only where the DNA matches it firmly. Only part of the rows carry a size: once, few, many, or a class if the clone is expanded.

v_gene,j_gene,abundance,d_gene,CDR3aa,CDR3nt
TRBV4-2,TRBJ1-2,many,NA,CASSQDAGQNYGYTF,TGTGCCAGCAGCCAAGATGCCGGTCAAAACTATGGCTACACCTTC
TRBV6-9,TRBJ2-1,NA,TRBD1,CATSYGTGGYEQFF,TGTGCCACCAGTTACGGGACAGGGGGCTACGAGCAGTTCTTC
TRBV12-5,TRBJ2-1,many,TRBD2,CASGSRSGESYNEQFF,TGTGCTAGTGGTTCAAGGAGCGGGGAATCCTACAATGAGCAGTTCTTC
TRBV20-1,TRBJ2-5,NA,NA,CSARKLGETQYF,TGCAGTGCTAGGAAACTGGGGGAGACCCAGTACTTC
TRBV5-1,TRBJ2-7,medium-sized,NA,CASSLKGALSYEQYF,TGCGCCAGCAGCTTGAAAGGGGCCCTCTCCTACGAGCAGTACTTC
TRBV6-1,TRBJ2-7,medium-sized,NA,CASSSTGTGEQYF,TGTGCCAGCAGTTCCACAGGGACGGGCGAGCAGTACTTC
TRBV19,TRBJ2-1,NA,TRBD1,CATPPGQGDNEQFF,TGTGCCACCCCACCGGGACAGGGGGACAATGAGCAGTTCTTC
TRBV6-5,TRBJ2-6,NA,TRBD1,CASQRQGAAGANVVSF,TGTGCCAGCCAGAGACAGGGGGCTGCTGGGGCCAACGTCGTGAGTTTC
TRBV5-5,TRBJ1-1,few,NA,CASSLEFSGRGGKAFF,TGTGCCAGCAGCTTGGAGTTTAGCGGGCGTGGGGGGAAAGCTTTCTTT
TRBV7-9,TRBJ1-1,few,NA,CASSLGQMNTEAFF,TGTGCCAGCAGCTTAGGACAGATGAACACTGAAGCTTTCTTT
TRBV28,TRBJ2-7,many,TRBD2,CASSFYGRAFYEQYF,TGTGCCAGCAGTTTTTACGGGAGGGCCTTCTACGAGCAGTACTTC
TRBV19,TRBJ2-7,many,NA,CASSIWGGEQYF,TGTGCCAGTAGTATTTGGGGTGGCGAGCAGTACTTC
TRBV20-1,TRBJ1-2,medium-sized,NA,CSARDYRAIYGYTF,TGCAGTGCTAGAGACTACCGCGCGATCTATGGCTACACCTTC
TRBV5-1,TRBJ2-5,few,NA,CASSLGLEPFQETQYF,TGCGCCAGCAGCTTGGGCCTGGAGCCTTTTCAAGAGACCCAGTACTTC
TRBV20-1,TRBJ1-1,many,NA,CSASSDGGSTEAFF,TGCAGTGCTAGTTCGGACGGGGGGAGCACTGAAGCTTTCTTT
TRBV19,TRBJ2-1,NA,NA,CASSYDRQVRYELFF,TGTGCCAGTAGCTATGATAGACAGGTTAGGTATGAGCTGTTCTTC
TRBV24-1,TRBJ1-5,medium-sized,NA,CATSEAANQPQHF,TGTGCCACCAGTGAAGCAGCAAATCAGCCCCAGCATTTT
TRBV2,TRBJ1-1,NA,NA,CASSGDGGTEAFF,TGTGCCAGCAGCGGGGACGGGGGGACTGAAGCTTTCTTT
TRBV6-5,TRBJ1-4,many,NA,CASSRRSQTNEKLFF,TGTGCCAGCAGCCGCCGGAGTCAAACTAATGAAAAACTGTTTTTT
TRBV6-4,TRBJ2-2,many,TRBD2,CASSAGTSTGELFF,TGTGCCAGCAGTGCCGGGACTAGCACCGGGGAGCTGTTTTTT
TRBV9,TRBJ2-7,many,NA,CASSVEGTAALLHF,TGTGCCAGCAGCGTAGAAGGGACGGCCGCCTTATTGCACTTC
TRBV27,TRBJ2-7,medium-sized,TRBD1,CASREDRGIGYEQYF,TGTGCCAGCAGGGAAGACAGGGGGATCGGCTACGAGCAGTACTTC
TRBV27,TRBJ1-6,medium-sized,TRBD1,CASSFDRVGSPLHF,TGTGCCAGCAGTTTTGACAGGGTTGGCTCACCCCTCCACTTT
TRBV2,TRBJ2-7,many,TRBD1,CASSGQRRQGEQYF,TGTGCCAGCAGTGGACAGCGTAGACAGGGCGAGCAGTACTTC
TRBV11-2,TRBJ1-5,medium-sized,NA,CASSLAAGHLSNQPQHF,TGTGCCAGCAGCTTAGCGGCGGGACATTTAAGCAATCAGCCCCAGCATTTT
TRBV14,TRBJ1-2,many,TRBD1,CASSQDSRGLRGYTF,TGTGCCAGCAGCCAAGATTCGAGGGGGCTGAGGGGCTACACCTTC
TRBV5-1,TRBJ1-2,many,NA,CASSLEDAVYGYTF,TGCGCCAGCAGCTTGGAAGACGCGGTTTATGGCTACACCTTC
TRBV29-1,TRBJ2-5,few,NA,CSVDRASGETQYF,TGCAGCGTTGACAGGGCAAGTGGGGAGACCCAGTACTTC
TRBV20-1,TRBJ1-2,many,NA,CSAREDVLDGYTF,TGCAGTGCTAGGGAGGACGTCTTGGATGGCTACACCTTC
TRBV4-1,TRBJ2-7,few,NA,CASSQDARLVSYEQYF,TGCGCCAGCAGCCAAGACGCGCGACTAGTCTCCTACGAGCAGTACTTC
TRBV7-9,TRBJ2-3,NA,NA,CASSLWDPSTDTQYF,TGTGCCAGCAGCTTATGGGACCCCTCCACAGATACGCAGTATTTT
TRBV28,TRBJ1-4,many,NA,CASSKNGRAEEKLFF,TGTGCCAGCAGCAAAAACGGCAGGGCCGAAGAAAAACTGTTTTTT
TRBV4-1,TRBJ1-4,many,NA,CASSQPGGTNEKLFF,TGCGCCAGCAGCCAACCCGGGGGAACTAATGAAAAACTGTTTTTT
TRBV11-2,TRBJ1-3,medium-sized,NA,CASSLGQGVGGNTIYF,TGTGCCAGCAGCTTAGGCCAGGGTGTGGGCGGAAACACCATATATTTT
TRBV2,TRBJ1-1,many,TRBD1,CASGQGTGEAFF,TGTGCCAGCGGACAAGGGACAGGTGAAGCTTTCTTT
TRBV3-1,TRBJ1-1,NA,TRBD1,CARSRGQGTEAFF,TGTGCCCGCAGCCGAGGACAGGGCACTGAAGCTTTCTTT
TRBV10-2,TRBJ1-5,NA,NA,CAINQPNQPQHF,TGCGCCATCAACCAGCCCAATCAGCCCCAGCATTTT
TRBV14,TRBJ2-2,many,NA,CASSQRGNTGELFF,TGTGCCAGCAGCCAAAGGGGGAACACCGGGGAGCTGTTTTTT